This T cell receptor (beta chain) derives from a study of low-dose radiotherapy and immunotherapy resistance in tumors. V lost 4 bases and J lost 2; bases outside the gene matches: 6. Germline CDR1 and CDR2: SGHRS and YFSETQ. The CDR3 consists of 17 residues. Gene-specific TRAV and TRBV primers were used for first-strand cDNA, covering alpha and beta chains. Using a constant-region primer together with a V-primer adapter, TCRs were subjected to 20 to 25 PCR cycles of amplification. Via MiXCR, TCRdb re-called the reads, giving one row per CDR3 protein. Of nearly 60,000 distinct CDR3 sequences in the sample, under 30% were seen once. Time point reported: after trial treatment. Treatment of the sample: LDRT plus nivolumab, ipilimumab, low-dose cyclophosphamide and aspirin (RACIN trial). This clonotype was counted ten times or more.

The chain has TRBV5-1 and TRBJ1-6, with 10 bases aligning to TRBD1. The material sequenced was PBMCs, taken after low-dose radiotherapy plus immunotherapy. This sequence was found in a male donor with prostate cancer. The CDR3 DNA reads TGCGCCAGCAGCGTAACCGGGACAGGGGCCTATAATTCACCCCTCCACTTT. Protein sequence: CASSVTGTGAYNSPLHF.